Listed here are 32 T cell receptor beta chains from one sample, sequenced in a study of cytomegalovirus exposure and HLA in healthy donors. Vbeta (60) and Jbeta (13) primers were used in the PCR. Sequencing was performed with immunoSEQ multiplex PCR; in TCRdb, only in-frame clones are kept and a portion is missing. The data show roughly 220,000 clones, with 70% seen just once and 2.6% held by the top ten. The sample taken for sequencing was PBMCs. The receptor source for this set is a man in his forties or fifties in good health and CMV-seropositive.

This rearrangement joins TRBV18 to TRBJ1-5, with 7 bases aligning to TRBD1. The length of the CDR3 is 17 residues. In germline, CDR1 is KGHSH, CDR2 LQKENI. The J segment lost 3 bases and the V segment lost 3 bases, leaving 11 bases of the junction unmatched. This CDR3 is CASSPSPTGRPNQPQHF. The CDR3, as DNA: TGTGCCAGCTCACCTTCCCCGACAGGGAGACCCAATCAGCCCCAGCATTTT.

The chain uses TRBV5-1 and TRBJ1-3, with 7 bases matching TRBD1. V was pared by 4 bases and J by 0 bases, with 7 bases of the junction left unmatched. This CDR3 has 16 residues. Germline loops: CDR1 SGHRS, CDR2 YFSETQ. CDR3 nucleotide sequence: TGCGCCAGCAGCCCACGGGACAGTAGCTCTGGAAACACCATATATTTT. As protein: CASSPRDSSSGNTIYF. Complete variable domain (other parts from reference TRBV5-1 and TRBJ1-3): KAGVTQTPRYLIKTRGQQVTLSCSPISGHRSVSWYQQTPGQGLQFLFEYFSETQRNKGNFPGRFSGRQFSNSRSEMNVSTLELGDSALYLCASSPRDSSSGNTIYFGEGSWLTVV.

The rearrangement joins TRBV30 to TRBJ2-5; D unresolved. The J call may be faulty, since TRBJ2-7 better matches the DNA end. This CDR3 is built from 14 residues. In germline, CDR1 is GTSNPN, CDR2 SVGIG (reference sequence). The CDR3, as DNA: TGTGCCTGGAGTGTCCAGTCTTCTAGTTACGAGCAGTACTTC. This codes for CAWSVQSSSYEQYF.

The chain employs TRBV7-2 and TRBJ2-1; D might be TRBD2 (6 bases). Trimming removed 0 bases at V and 0 bases at J, with 21 bases between. In germline, CDR1 is SGHTA, CDR2 FQGNSA. The CDR3 has 20 amino acids. CDR3 nucleotide sequence: TGTGCCAGCAGCTTAGCCCCCACCATAGGGGCGGGGCGCTCCTACAATGAGCAGTTCTTC. The encoded protein is CASSLAPTIGAGRSYNEQFF.

The rearrangement uses TRBV6-4 and TRBJ2-7; possibly TRBD1 for D (6 bases). The V end was cut by 5 bases, the J end by 2 bases, with 16 bases between. The germline V gene has CDR1 MRHNA and CDR2 SNTAGT. The CDR3 sequence is 15 residues long. The CDR3 region has the DNA TGTGCCAGCAGTCTCAAAATCGGGACACCCTACGAGCAGTACTTC. It translates to CASSLKIGTPYEQYF.

The J gene is TRBJ1-2, the V gene TRBV5-1; D unresolved. Looked up from germline, CDR1 is SGHRS and CDR2 is YFSETQ. This CDR3 is built from 14 residues. With 0 bases removed from V and 2 bases from J, the gap between germline ends came to 8 bases. CDR3 loop: CASSLEPGNYGYTF. DNA of the CDR3: TGCGCCAGCAGCTTGGAACCAGGAAACTATGGCTACACCTTC.

The chain employs TRBV28 and TRBJ1-2; possible D gene TRBD1, 6 bases. The germline V gene encodes CDR1 MDHEN and CDR2 SYDVKM. The V and J ends lost 5 bases and 0 bases respectively, with 13 bases between them. The CDR3 has 15 amino acids. The CDR3 protein is CASSRGDRTNYGYTF. CDR3 coding DNA: TGTGCCAGCAGTAGGGGAGACAGGACTAACTATGGCTACACCTTC.

The chain couples TRBV29-1 to TRBJ2-5, with TRBD2 matching 8 bases. CDR3 size: 15 residues. J lost 5 bases, V lost 2 bases, and 10 bases had no gene match. The germline gives CDR1 SQVTM, CDR2 ANQGSEA. The CDR3 reads CSVEPAGAAQETQYF. The CDR3 nucleotides read TGCAGCGTTGAACCAGCGGGGGCGGCCCAGGAGACCCAGTACTTC. Full variable domain (remainder filled in from reference TRBV29-1 and TRBJ2-5): SAVISQKPSRDICQRGTSLTIQCQVDSQVTMMFWYRQQPGQSLTLIATANQGSEATYESGFVIDKFPISRPNLTFSTLTVSNMSPEDSSIYLCSVEPAGAAQETQYFGPGTRLLVL.

This sequence joins TRBV4-1 and TRBJ2-3, with TRBD2 matching over 15 bases. V shed 5 bases, J shed 8 bases, and the junction held 5 bases outside the gene matches. The CDR3 covers 15 residues. Germline V lookup: CDR1 MGHRA, CDR2 YSYEKL. CDR3 amino acids: CASSEGLAGGSTQYF. The CDR3 DNA is TGCGCCAGCAGCGAAGGACTAGCGGGGGGGTCTACGCAGTATTTT.

The CDR3, as DNA: TGTGCCAGCAGTTCGCGGTTATCCCGGTTCTTGAACACTGAAGCTTTCTTT. Protein product: CASSSRLSRFLNTEAFF. V and J are TRBV28 and TRBJ1-1; unclear D gene. This CDR3 spans 17 amino acids. Trimming cost V 4 bases and J 0 bases, with 18 bases left between them. Germline V gives CDR1 MDHEN, CDR2 SYDVKM.

This clone was found once. The V and J genes are TRBV28 and TRBJ1-4; 10 nucleotides agree with TRBD1. CDR1 is MDHEN, CDR2 SYDVKM, per germline. This CDR3 is 18 amino acids long. The junction had 16 bases not matched to a gene; V was cut back by 5 bases and J by 7 bases. CDR3 nucleotide sequence: TGTGCCAGCAGTCCCCCCTCCCGGGACAGGGGTCGTGGTGAAAAACTGTTTTTT. As protein: CASSPPSRDRGRGEKLFF.

This clone has a handful of counts. The chain has TRBV4-1 and TRBJ1-2, with 8 bases that match TRBD1. The J segment lost 3 bases and the V segment lost 5 bases, leaving 8 bases of the junction unmatched. CDR1 and CDR2 from the germline V gene are MGHRA and YSYEKL. The CDR3 has 15 amino acids. CDR3 residues: CASSNGQGSYYGYTF. The CDR3 DNA sequence: TGCGCCAGCAGCAACGGACAGGGAAGCTACTATGGCTACACCTTC.

The chain employs TRBV2 and TRBJ2-7; D is perhaps TRBD2 (6 bases). Trimming stripped 5 bases from V and 6 bases from J, with 14 bases between. This CDR3 comprises 13 residues. CDR1 and CDR2 (germline): SNHLY, FYNNEI. This CDR3 is CASSLNSAGEQYF. The CDR3 DNA follows: TGTGCCAGCAGTTTGAATTCAGCGGGCGAGCAGTACTTC.

The rearrangement uses TRBV28 and TRBJ2-7; TRBD1 might be the D (5 bases). V was pared by 3 bases and J by 2 bases, with 11 bases between. The CDR3 consists of 14 residues. Germline loops: CDR1 MDHEN, CDR2 SYDVKM. In DNA form, the CDR3 reads TGTGCCAGCAGTTTCCAAGGACACCCCTACGAGCAGTACTTC. Translating it yields CASSFQGHPYEQYF. Full variable domain (outside the CDR3, taken from reference TRBV28 and TRBJ2-7): DVKVTQSSRYLVKRTGEKVFLECVQDMDHENMFWYRQDPGLGLRLIYFSYDVKMKEKGDIPEGYSVSREKKERFSLILESASTNQTSMYLCASSFQGHPYEQYFGPGTRLTVT.

About this clone: Other nucleotide sequences from this sample produce the same CDR3. The J gene is TRBJ1-4, the V gene TRBV5-1; 9 bases are a match to TRBD1. Trimming at V came to 8 bases and at J to 5 bases, leaving 4 bases not matched to a gene. The CDR3 runs to 13 residues. Germline V gives CDR1 SGHRS, CDR2 YFSETQ. The CDR3 region is CASRGTGNEKLFF. The CDR3 DNA follows: TGCGCCAGTCGGGGGACAGGGAATGAAAAACTGTTTTTT.

The chain recombines TRBV2 with TRBJ1-5; D uncertain. V was clipped by 0 bases and J by 8 bases, with 17 bases between them. The CDR3 is 16 amino acids. Germline V gene sequence: CDR1 SNHLY, CDR2 FYNNEI. The CDR3 nucleotides are TGTGCCAGCAGTGAAGCCTCATGGCCCACCCGGGAGCCCCAGCATTTT. This gives the protein CASSEASWPTREPQHF.

The rearrangement joins TRBV15 to TRBJ2-3, with D possibly TRBD2 on 5 matching bases. This CDR3 region has 15 residues. CDR1 and CDR2 (germline): LNHNV, YYDKDF (reference sequence). The ends were cut back, 4 bases at V and 3 bases at J, with 14 bases in the middle. This CDR3 reads CATSKPGTGTDTQYF. CDR3 DNA sequence: TGTGCCACCAGCAAACCGGGAACCGGTACAGATACGCAGTATTTT.

The V gene is TRBV15, the J gene TRBJ1-3; 7 bases line up with TRBD1. This CDR3 region has 14 residues. Germline V gene sequence: CDR1 LNHNV, CDR2 YYDKDF (reference sequence). J gave up 4 bases and V 5 bases, and 5 bases lay outside the gene matches. CDR3 coding DNA: TGTGCCACCAGCGGAGGGGGCCCGGGAAACACCATATATTTT. Encoded protein: CATSGGGPGNTIYF.

The chain is built from TRBV5-4 and TRBJ2-2, with 10 nucleotides matching TRBD2. The V gene's germline CDR1 is SGHNT and CDR2 YYREEE (reference sequence). V gave up 4 bases and J gave up 1 base; unmatched junction bases: 4. The length of the CDR3 is 16 residues. The CDR3, as DNA: TGTGCCAGCAGCCCAAGGACTAGCGGGAACACCGGGGAGCTGTTTTTT. Translation gives CASSPRTSGNTGELFF. The whole variable domain, remainder taken from reference TRBV5-4 and TRBJ2-2, is ETGVTQSPTHLIKTRGQQVTLRCSSQSGHNTVSWYQQALGQGPQFIFQYYREEENGRGNFPPRFSGLQFPNYSSELNVNALELDDSALYLCASSPRTSGNTGELFFGEGSRLTVL.

The genes are TRBV29-1 and TRBJ2-7, with D tentatively TRBD2 (5 bases). The germline V gene has CDR1 SQVTM and CDR2 ANQGSEA. This CDR3 region has 12 residues. The germline V and J ends were trimmed by 4 bases and 2 bases, with 9 bases remaining between them. CDR3 nucleotide sequence: TGCAGCGTTGTTCTAGCTGCCTACGAGCAGTACTTC. It is translated as CSVVLAAYEQYF.

V and J are TRBV7-3 and TRBJ2-5; weak D call: TRBD2 (7 bases). The V end was cut by 5 bases, the J end by 4 bases, with 14 bases between. The CDR3 is made up of 14 amino acids. Germline lookup yields CDR1 SGHTA and CDR2 FQGTGA. Here the CDR3 DNA reads TGTGCCAGCAGCCCGCCCCGGGGGGCAGAGACCCAGTACTTC. Protein sequence: CASSPPRGAETQYF.

The rearrangement links TRBV7-8 to TRBJ1-6; D possibly corresponds to TRBD1 (6 bases). Per the germline V gene, CDR1 is SGHVS and CDR2 is FQNEAQ. The length of the CDR3 is 16 residues. V was cut by 2 bases and J by 7 bases, with 15 bases left in between. CDR3 coding DNA: TGTGCCAGCAGCTTACCGCGGAGAGGGGGAAATTCACCCCTCCACTTT. Its protein product is CASSLPRRGGNSPLHF.

V usage is TRBV10-3 and J usage is TRBJ2-5, with 10 bases lining up with TRBD1. Per germline, CDR1 ENHRY and CDR2 SYGVKD. CDR3 length equals 15 residues. J lost 2 bases, V lost 6 bases, and 6 bases had no gene match. The CDR3 sequence is CAIRAGTGAQETQYF. The CDR3 region has the DNA TGTGCCATCAGGGCCGGGACAGGGGCTCAAGAGACCCAGTACTTC.

The chain has TRBV4-1 and TRBJ2-7; 8 nucleotides line up with TRBD1. V gave up 4 bases and J gave up 7 bases; unmatched junction bases: 6. Per the germline V gene, CDR1 is MGHRA and CDR2 is YSYEKL. This CDR3 contains 13 residues. The CDR3 here is CASSRDRGWEQYF. CDR3 DNA: TGCGCCAGCAGCCGAGACAGGGGCTGGGAGCAGTACTTC.

The chain links TRBV10-3 to TRBJ2-5, with TRBD1 matching 8 bases. Germline values: CDR1 ENHRY, CDR2 SYGVKD. This CDR3 has 18 residues. Trimming removed 3 bases from V and 3 bases from J; junction bases left unmatched: 15. The chain's CDR3 is CAISDQPPRDRPKETQYF. CDR3 DNA sequence: TGTGCCATCAGTGACCAACCGCCTAGGGACAGGCCAAAAGAGACCCAGTACTTC.

This rearrangement joins TRBV10-2 to TRBJ1-5; a weak D match, TRBD1 (6 bases). This CDR3 has 15 amino acids. Trimming stripped 6 bases from V and 1 base from J, with 13 bases between. Germline V gives CDR1 WSHSY, CDR2 SAAADI. The CDR3 DNA is TGCGCCAGCAGACCCGGGACACTCAGCAATCAGCCCCAGCATTTT. Protein product: CASRPGTLSNQPQHF.

The chain carries TRBV5-1 and TRBJ1-1, with D perhaps matching TRBD1 (5 bases). The CDR3 contains 14 residues. The germline V gene has CDR1 SGHRS and CDR2 YFSETQ. Trimming removed 0 bases from V and 1 base from J, with 7 bases in between. CDR3 in amino acids: CASSLADRNTEAFF. The CDR3 coding sequence is TGCGCCAGCAGCTTGGCCGACAGGAACACTGAAGCTTTCTTT.

The chain employs TRBV7-9 and TRBJ2-5; 10 bases line up with TRBD2. The J call is doubtful: the DNA matches TRBJ2-7 better. Per the germline V gene, CDR1 is SEHNR and CDR2 is FQNEAQ (reference sequence). This CDR3 contains 14 residues. CDR3 protein: CASSRTSGDYEQYF. CDR3 sequence (DNA): TGTGCCAGCAGTAGAACTAGCGGGGATTACGAGCAGTACTTC.

The CDR3 reads CASSARPQGTGSYEQYF. The CDR3 DNA reads TGTGCCAGCAGTGCCCGACCCCAAGGGACAGGCTCCTACGAGCAGTACTTC. The chain employs TRBV25-1 and TRBJ2-7; 8 bases agree with TRBD1. The V segment lost 4 bases and the J segment 0 bases; nucleotides outside the gene matches: 11. Germline loops: CDR1 MGHDK, CDR2 SYGVNS. The CDR3 spans 17 residues.

The chain is built from TRBV19 and TRBJ1-2, with TRBD1 identical over 8 bases. The CDR3 extends over 17 amino acids. The V and J ends lost 5 bases and 2 bases, in that order; junction bases with no gene match: 13. Germline V gene sequence: CDR1 LNHDA, CDR2 SQIVND (reference sequence). The CDR3 is CASSPAVRTGLNYGYTF. For the CDR3, the DNA is TGTGCCAGTAGTCCCGCGGTTAGGACAGGGTTGAACTATGGCTACACCTTC.

This clone has only one observation. This sequence joins TRBV11-2 and TRBJ2-1; D might be TRBD1 (5 bases). This CDR3 is 15 amino acids long. Deletions cut 6 bases from V and 6 bases from J, with 18 bases between. Germline V lookup: CDR1 SGHAT, CDR2 FQNNGV. CDR3 in amino acids: CASRHWGGQGNEQFF. The CDR3 DNA reads as TGTGCCAGCAGACACTGGGGTGGCCAGGGCAATGAGCAGTTCTTC.

The J gene is TRBJ2-3, the V gene TRBV19; maybe TRBD2 (5 bases). CDR1 and CDR2 (germline): LNHDA, SQIVND (reference sequence). V lost 6 bases and J lost 2, with 9 bases in between. The CDR3 has 13 amino acids. CDR3 DNA: TGTGCCAGTAGACTGACTAACACAGATACGCAGTATTTT. As protein: CASRLTNTDTQYF.